The 21 T cell receptor beta chains below come from one sample, sequenced in a study of CD8+ T cells in alopecia areata. Following RNA extraction, reverse transcription yielded cDNA that acted as the sequencing template. Generated by immunoSEQ multiplex PCR, the TCRdb table keeps only in-frame clones and is missing some. The table shows 130,000 to 150,000 clones, with 62% occurring only once. The sequenced sample was CD8+ T cells sorted from blood. The receptors come from a human donor in good health.

The chain is built from TRBV18 and TRBJ2-5; D remains unclear. Trimming stripped 6 bases from V and 0 bases from J, with 11 bases between. The CDR3 covers 14 residues. The V gene's germline CDR1 is KGHSH and CDR2 LQKENI. The CDR3 DNA is TGTGCCAGCTCCTGGGGAACCTACCAAGAGACCCAGTACTTC. This translates into CASSWGTYQETQYF.

This clone was counted a few times. This chain uses TRBV29-1 with TRBJ2-6, with 10 bases that match TRBD2. The CDR3 covers 20 residues. CDR1 is SQVTM and CDR2 is ANQGSEA in the germline V gene. V lost 0 bases to trimming and J lost 4 bases; unmatched junction nucleotides: 15. This CDR3 is CSVEEWENSGRLPGANVLTF. The CDR3 nucleotides read TGCAGCGTTGAAGAGTGGGAGAATAGCGGGAGGCTTCCCGGGGCCAACGTCCTGACTTTC.

The chain couples TRBV29-1 to TRBJ2-7; tentatively, D is TRBD1 (5 bases). V gave up 4 bases and J gave up 5 bases, with 15 bases separating them. CDR3 length equals 13 residues. CDR1 and CDR2 (germline): SQVTM, ANQGSEA. The CDR3 loop reads CSVVDSRSDEQYF. Here the CDR3 DNA reads TGCAGCGTTGTAGACAGTCGAAGCGACGAGCAGTACTTC.

V and J are TRBV28 and TRBJ2-5; D is ambiguous. The CDR3 consists of 15 residues. V lost 5 bases to trimming and J lost 1 base, with 14 bases between them. CDR1 and CDR2 (germline): MDHEN, SYDVKM. CDR3 protein: CASSEYKLSQETQYF. DNA of the CDR3: TGTGCCAGCAGTGAGTACAAGTTGTCCCAAGAGACCCAGTACTTC.

V gene TRBV19 combines with J gene TRBJ2-7; D is uncertain. Trimming stripped 5 bases from V and 7 bases from J, with 12 bases between. CDR1 and CDR2 (germline): LNHDA, SQIVND (reference sequence). This CDR3 region has 12 residues. The CDR3 sequence is CASSADPREQYF. The CDR3 DNA reads as TGTGCCAGTAGTGCAGACCCGCGAGAGCAGTACTTC.

This chain connects TRBV29-1 to TRBJ2-3; 7 bases map to TRBD2. This CDR3 has 13 residues. CDR1 is SQVTM and CDR2 is ANQGSEA in the germline V gene. V was pared by 4 bases and J by 2 bases, with 3 bases of the junction left unmatched. The CDR3 sequence: CSVGGGATDTQYF. CDR3 coding DNA: TGCAGCGTTGGCGGGGGAGCCACAGATACGCAGTATTTT.

The J gene is TRBJ2-4, the V gene TRBV2, with TRBD2 as a possible D gene (5 bases). V lost 1 base, J lost 8 bases, and 18 bases lay in between. In germline, CDR1 is SNHLY, CDR2 FYNNEI. The CDR3 spans 16 residues. The DNA for the CDR3 is TGTGCCAGCAGTGAAGTGGGAACCAGAGGGATAGACATTCAGTACTTC. Its translation is CASSEVGTRGIDIQYF. The full variable domain, in which reference TRBV2 and TRBJ2-4 provide the parts outside the CDR3, is EPEVTQTPSHQVTQMGQEVILRCVPISNHLYFYWYRQILGQKVEFLVSFYNNEISEKSEIFDDQFSVERPDGSNFTLKIRSTKLEDSAMYFCASSEVGTRGIDIQYFGAGTRLSVL.

This clone has just a few counts. V is TRBV19 and J is TRBJ1-5, with 7 bases aligning to TRBD1. Germline trimming cut 10 bases from V and 5 bases from J; bases unmatched to any gene: 14. The CDR3 is 15 residues long. Per the germline V gene, CDR1 is LNHDA and CDR2 is SQIVND (reference sequence). Here the CDR3 DNA reads TGTGCCACCAAAGCCTCGGACAGGTATGATCAGCCCCAGCATTTT. Protein sequence: CATKASDRYDQPQHF.

The rearrangement uses TRBV27 and TRBJ2-7; 10 nucleotides match TRBD1. CDR1 and CDR2 from the germline V gene are MNHEY and SMNVEV (reference sequence). CDR3 length equals 15 residues. V lost 5 bases, J lost 4 bases, and 8 bases stayed unmatched. Here the CDR3 DNA reads TGTGCCAGCAGTCAGGGACAGGGGAACGGTTACGAGCAGTACTTC. Translated: CASSQGQGNGYEQYF.

The chain recombines TRBV5-8 with TRBJ2-7; D is uncertain. Germline V CDR1 and CDR2: SGHTS, YDEGEE. The V end lost 7 bases, the J end lost 2 bases, and 10 bases lay between the germline ends. The CDR3 loop spans 12 amino acids. The CDR3 DNA reads TGTGCCAGCCGACTTACGACCTACGAGCAGTACTTC. Translating gives CASRLTTYEQYF.

The chain joins TRBV25-1 to TRBJ2-1, with no clear D. The V and J ends lost 4 bases and 8 bases respectively, with 6 bases between them. The CDR3 is 11 residues long. CDR1 is MGHDK, CDR2 SYGVNS, per germline. The CDR3 DNA sequence: TGTGCCAGCAGTGGATGGGATGAGCAGTTCTTC. Translating it yields CASSGWDEQFF.

The gene calls are TRBV7-9 and TRBJ2-7; TRBD1 might be the D (6 bases). This CDR3 is 12 amino acids long. Per the germline V gene, CDR1 is SEHNR and CDR2 is FQNEAQ (reference sequence). V was shortened by 5 bases and J by 4 bases, with 9 bases between the two germline ends. CDR3 sequence: CASSTDSYEQYF. The CDR3 nucleotides read TGTGCCAGCAGCACGGACAGTTACGAGCAGTACTTC.

This chain links TRBV18 with TRBJ2-5; 10 positions agree with TRBD1. This CDR3 has 13 residues. Losses at the gene ends were 3 bases for V and 10 bases for J; bases not matched to a gene: 5. Germline V gene data show CDR1 as KGHSH and CDR2 as LQKENI. CDR3 sequence reads: CASSPRTGGIQYF. The CDR3 DNA reads TGTGCCAGCTCACCTCGGACAGGGGGTATCCAGTACTTC.

The chain couples TRBV28 to TRBJ2-5; 10 bases line up with TRBD2. The CDR3 is made up of 15 amino acids. The trim removed 3 bases at V and 4 bases at J, leaving 5 bases unmatched. Looked up from germline, CDR1 is MDHEN and CDR2 is SYDVKM. This CDR3 is CASSLLAGDIETQYF. CDR3 bases: TGTGCCAGCAGTTTGCTAGCGGGAGATATAGAGACCCAGTACTTC. Supplemented by reference TRBV28 and TRBJ2-5, the full variable domain reads DVKVTQSSRYLVKRTGEKVFLECVQDMDHENMFWYRQDPGLGLRLIYFSYDVKMKEKGDIPEGYSVSREKKERFSLILESASTNQTSMYLCASSLLAGDIETQYFGPGTRLLVL.

The sample holds one count of this clone. This chain uses TRBV9 with TRBJ2-3, with 8 bases that match TRBD2. This CDR3 contains 14 residues. The V gene end was trimmed by 4 bases and the J gene end by 3 bases; junction bases not matched to a gene: 4. Germline loops: CDR1 SGDLS, CDR2 YYNGEE. CDR3 bases: TGTGCCAGCAGCCCCGGGACTAGGACAGATACGCAGTATTTT. Its translation: CASSPGTRTDTQYF. The full variable domain, rest sourced from reference TRBV9 and TRBJ2-3, is DSGVTQTPKHLITATGQRVTLRCSPRSGDLSVYWYQQSLDQGLQFLIQYYNGEERAKGNILERFSAQQFPDLHSELNLSSLELGDSALYFCASSPGTRTDTQYFGPGTRLTVL.

This clone was detected only once. The chain couples TRBV7-9 to TRBJ2-3; no definite D call. This CDR3 is built from 14 residues. Germline CDR1 SEHNR, CDR2 FQNEAQ (reference sequence). The V gene lost 2 bases and the J gene lost 1 base, with 7 bases spanning the gap. CDR3 loop: CASSLTGGTDTQYF. The CDR3 region has the DNA TGTGCCAGCAGCTTAACGGGCGGCACAGATACGCAGTATTTT.

The chain has TRBV6-5 and TRBJ2-1, with 12 bases identical to TRBD2. Germline lookup yields CDR1 MNHEY and CDR2 SVGAGI. The CDR3 spans 15 residues. Germline trimming cut 5 bases from V and 6 bases from J; bases unmatched to any gene: 5. The CDR3 region has the DNA TGTGCCAGCAGTCAGGGACTAGCGGGCCTCAATGAGCAGTTCTTC. Translation: CASSQGLAGLNEQFF.

The chain joins TRBV29-1 to TRBJ2-3; perhaps TRBD1 as D (6 bases). Trimming stripped 2 bases from V and 2 bases from J, with 14 bases between. CDR1 is SQVTM and CDR2 is ANQGSEA in the germline V gene. CDR3 length: 15 amino acids. CDR3 amino acids: CSVELMGQVTDTQYF. CDR3 DNA: TGCAGCGTTGAATTGATGGGACAAGTCACAGATACGCAGTATTTT.

This rearrangement joins TRBV5-6 to TRBJ2-5, with TRBD2 identical over 8 bases. The germline V gene has CDR1 SGHDT and CDR2 YYEEEE. V dropped 3 bases and J dropped 0; count of bases not matched to a gene: 7. The CDR3 length is 16 residues. The CDR3 spells CASSSPGGVYQETQYF. DNA for the CDR3: TGTGCCAGCAGCTCCCCGGGAGGGGTCTACCAAGAGACCCAGTACTTC.

The rearrangement uses TRBV5-6 and TRBJ2-7, with D possibly TRBD2 on 6 matching bases. Germline V lookup: CDR1 SGHDT, CDR2 YYEEEE. Trimming pared 5 bases from V and 2 bases from J, leaving 11 bases between. There are 13 residues in the CDR3. CDR3 sequence (DNA): TGTGCCAGCAGTAGGGAGGAGGCCTACGAGCAGTACTTC. Its protein is CASSREEAYEQYF.

This clone turned up a few times. V gene TRBV5-1 combines with J gene TRBJ2-3; 7 bases align to TRBD2. Germline assignment: CDR1 SGHRS and CDR2 YFSETQ. This CDR3 spans 14 amino acids. After removal of 4 bases from V and 6 bases from J, the junction contained 8 bases not matched to a gene. In DNA form, the CDR3 reads TGCGCCAGCAGCCCATTAGCGGGCCCGGATACGCAGTATTTT. This gives the protein CASSPLAGPDTQYF.